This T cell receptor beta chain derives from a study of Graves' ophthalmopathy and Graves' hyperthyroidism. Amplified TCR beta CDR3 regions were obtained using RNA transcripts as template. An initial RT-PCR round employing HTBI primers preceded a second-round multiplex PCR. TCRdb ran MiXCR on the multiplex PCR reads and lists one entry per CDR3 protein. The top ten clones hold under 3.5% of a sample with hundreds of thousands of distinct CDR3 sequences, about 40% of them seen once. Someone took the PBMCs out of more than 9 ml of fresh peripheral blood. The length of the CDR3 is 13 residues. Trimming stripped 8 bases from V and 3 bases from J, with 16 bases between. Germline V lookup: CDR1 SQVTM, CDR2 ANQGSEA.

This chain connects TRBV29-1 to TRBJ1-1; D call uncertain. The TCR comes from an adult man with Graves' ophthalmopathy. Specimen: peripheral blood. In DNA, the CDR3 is TGCAGCTTAGAGCTCGGCCGGCACACTGAAGCTTTCTTT. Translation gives CSLELGRHTEAFF.